The rows below give T cell receptor beta chains drawn from one sample of a study of blood T cell repertoires in COVID-19. Profiling relied on immunoSEQ multiplex PCR, and the TCRdb table lists in-frame clones only, not all of them. The data hold around 250,000 clones, with over 75% observed a single time. The sequenced material came from PBMCs or T cells enriched from blood (not recorded which). All receptors come from a man aged 18 to 30 who had recovered from COVID-19. Both conserved end residues are part of each CDR3. A D gene is named only where the DNA matches it firmly. The size of a clone is reported for some rows only, either as once, few or many, or as a class for expanded clones.

NA	TRBV12-3/TRBV12-4	TRBJ1-6	once	TGTGCCAGCAGTTCCGACCGGGATTCACCCCTCCACTTT	CASSSDRDSPLHF
NA	TRBV2	TRBJ1-6	NA	TGTGCCAGCAGTACCCGACAGTATAATTCACCCCTCCACTTT	CASSTRQYNSPLHF
NA	TRBV4-2	TRBJ2-5	once	TGTGCCAGCAGCCAGTTTAATACAGGGATCGGAGAGACCCAGTACTTC	CASSQFNTGIGETQYF
TRBD2	TRBV11-3	TRBJ2-3	once	TGTGCCAGCAGCTTAAGAAATAGCGGGAGGAGCACAGATACGCAGTATTTT	CASSLRNSGRSTDTQYF
NA	TRBV5-1	TRBJ2-3	NA	TGCGCCAGCAGCTTGGAGTTTAGGGGTCCAGATACGCAGTATTTT	CASSLEFRGPDTQYF
TRBD1	TRBV15	TRBJ1-5	NA	TGTGCCACCAGCAGGACAGGGTATACCAATCAGCCCCAGCATTTT	CATSRTGYTNQPQHF
NA	TRBV18	TRBJ1-1	few	TGTGCCAGCTCACCAGCCAGGGCCGCCTTTGAAGCTTTCTTT	CASSPARAAFEAFF
NA	TRBV27	TRBJ2-3	NA	TGTGCCAGCACCAGCGCCCACACAGATACGCAGTATTTT	CASTSAHTDTQYF
NA	TRBV5-1	TRBJ2-7	NA	TGCGCCAGCAGCCCCCGGGACTTCTCCTACGAGCAGTACTTC	CASSPRDFSYEQYF
NA	TRBV7-9	TRBJ2-5	NA	TGTGCCAGCAGCTTATTCGACAGCGAGGAGACCCAGTACTTC	CASSLFDSEETQYF
NA	TRBV18	TRBJ1-1	few	TGTGCCAGCTCACCGGGGCAGTCGAACACTGAAGCTTTCTTT	CASSPGQSNTEAFF
NA	TRBV27	TRBJ2-6	few	TGTGCCAGCAGTTTCTTTACAGGGACGACGTTGTCTGGGGCCAACGTCCTGACTTTC	CASSFFTGTTLSGANVLTF
NA	TRBV19	TRBJ1-2	NA	TGTGCCAGTAGTATAGATAGGGCAGGCGGAGGATTTAACTATGGCTACACCTTC	CASSIDRAGGGFNYGYTF
NA	TRBV7-9	TRBJ1-4	once	TGTGCCAGCACCAGGACCGGGGGTGAAAAACTGTTTTTT	CASTRTGGEKLFF
TRBD1	TRBV5-1	TRBJ2-7	NA	TGCGCCAGCAGCCCCGGACAGGGACGAGACGAGCAGTACTTC	CASSPGQGRDEQYF
NA	TRBV16	TRBJ1-2	few	TGTGCCAGCAGCCCTCCCTCTGAGTCCCGGAGTAGCGGCTACACCTTC	CASSPPSESRSSGYTF
NA	TRBV3-1/TRBV3-2	TRBJ1-6	NA	TGTGCCAGCAGCCCTCCCCCCAGCTCCTATAATTCACCCCTCCACTTT	CASSPPPSSYNSPLHF
NA	TRBV27	TRBJ1-4	NA	TGTGCCAGCAGTTTGGGGATCGGGTGGGGCGAAAAACTGTTTTTT	CASSLGIGWGEKLFF
NA	TRBV25-1	TRBJ2-6	NA	TGTGCCAGCAGTGAAGCAGGTTCCTCTGGGGCCAACGTCCTGACTTTC	CASSEAGSSGANVLTF
TRBD1	TRBV12-3/TRBV12-4	TRBJ1-3	once	TGTGCCAGCTCCGGGACAGGTGGAAACACCATATATTTT	CASSGTGGNTIYF
TRBD2	TRBV5-1	TRBJ2-1	NA	TGCGCCAGCAGCTTAGGAGCGGGAAGGTATGAGCAGTTCTTC	CASSLGAGRYEQFF
TRBD1	TRBV19	TRBJ1-6	once	TGTGCCAGTAGAACCACAGGGGTGGGTTCACCCCTCCACTTT	CASRTTGVGSPLHF
TRBD1	TRBV3-1/TRBV3-2	TRBJ1-5	NA	TGTGCCAGCAGCCACTTGACAGGGGGGCAGCCCCAGCATTTT	CASSHLTGGQPQHF
TRBD1	TRBV7-2	TRBJ1-5	NA	TGTGCCAGCAGCCGGACAGGGGGCTTGGGCAATCAGCCCCAGCATTTT	CASSRTGGLGNQPQHF
TRBD1	TRBV6-6	TRBJ2-7	NA	TGTGCCAGCAGAGACAGGGTAAACTACGAGCAGTACTTC	CASRDRVNYEQYF
TRBD1	TRBV6-5	TRBJ2-5	NA	TGTGCCAGCAGAGCTCGGGACAGGAACTGGGAGACCCAGTACTTC	CASRARDRNWETQYF
NA	TRBV5-1	TRBJ2-2	NA	TGCGCCAGCAGTCAGGGAATGGGGACCGGGGAGCTGTTTTTT	CASSQGMGTGELFF
NA	TRBV6-2/TRBV6-3	TRBJ1-1	NA	TGTGCCAGCAGTCGCGCGAACACTGAAGCTTTCTTT	CASSRANTEAFF
NA	TRBV6-5	TRBJ1-2	once	TGTGCCAGCAGTTACTCTACGCCTAGCCTTGGCTACACCTTC	CASSYSTPSLGYTF
TRBD1	TRBV19	TRBJ1-4	NA	TGTGCCAGTAGTATCGGACAGGGAAATGAAAAACTGTTTTTT	CASSIGQGNEKLFF
TRBD1	TRBV7-9	TRBJ2-6	few	TGTGCCAGCAGGCCTAACAGGGGCTCTGGGGCCAACGTCCTGACTTTC	CASRPNRGSGANVLTF
TRBD2	TRBV3-1/TRBV3-2	TRBJ2-2	NA	TGTGCCAGCAGCCGTAGCGGGGGGGGCGCCGGGGAGCTGTTTTTT	CASSRSGGGAGELFF
TRBD1	TRBV30	TRBJ1-2	NA	TGTGCCTGGAGTGTACGCAGGGGGGTCTATGGCTACACCTTC	CAWSVRRGVYGYTF
TRBD1	TRBV25-1	TRBJ1-1	NA	TGTGCCAGCAGGGAACAGGGGTTGACGACTGAAGCTTTCTTT	CASREQGLTTEAFF
TRBD1	TRBV7-2	TRBJ1-5	NA	TGTGCCAGCAGCTTAGCGGGGACAGGGGCCTATAGCAATCAGCCCCAGCATTTT	CASSLAGTGAYSNQPQHF
NA	TRBV5-1	TRBJ2-5	NA	TGCGCCAGCAGCTTGGTCGGCGTGAGTGGGGCGGAAGAGACCCAGTACTTC	CASSLVGVSGAEETQYF